This T cell receptor (beta chain) came from a study of T-cell memory formation after mild COVID-19. Findings of the study overall: Confirmation was lacking for SARS-CoV-2 specificity of second-wave clones that peaked on day 37.

In this sample, this clonotype turned up a few times. What it binds is unknown. TCRdb fed the 5' RACE reads into MiXCR, producing one record per CDR3 protein. This repertoire shows some 350,000 distinct CDR3 sequences, 15% to 20% found once; its top ten account for 20% to 25%. Germline V gene lookup returns CDR1 SGHVS and CDR2 FQNEAQ. V lost 3 bases to trimming and J lost 3 bases, with 19 bases between them. CDR3 length equals 17 residues. This receptor was obtained from a man aged 18 to 35 who had mild COVID-19 (a few samples of this study predate the infection). Cell type and time point are not known. The chain couples TRBV7-8 to TRBJ2-3, with D perhaps assigned TRBD1 or TRBD2 (6 bases each). The sequenced sample consisted of PBMCs or a T cell subset sorted from them (not recorded which). CDR3 region: CASSFIDRTGRTDTQYF. CDR3 DNA sequence: TGTGCCAGCAGCTTTATCGACAGGACGGGGAGGACAGATACGCAGTATTTT.